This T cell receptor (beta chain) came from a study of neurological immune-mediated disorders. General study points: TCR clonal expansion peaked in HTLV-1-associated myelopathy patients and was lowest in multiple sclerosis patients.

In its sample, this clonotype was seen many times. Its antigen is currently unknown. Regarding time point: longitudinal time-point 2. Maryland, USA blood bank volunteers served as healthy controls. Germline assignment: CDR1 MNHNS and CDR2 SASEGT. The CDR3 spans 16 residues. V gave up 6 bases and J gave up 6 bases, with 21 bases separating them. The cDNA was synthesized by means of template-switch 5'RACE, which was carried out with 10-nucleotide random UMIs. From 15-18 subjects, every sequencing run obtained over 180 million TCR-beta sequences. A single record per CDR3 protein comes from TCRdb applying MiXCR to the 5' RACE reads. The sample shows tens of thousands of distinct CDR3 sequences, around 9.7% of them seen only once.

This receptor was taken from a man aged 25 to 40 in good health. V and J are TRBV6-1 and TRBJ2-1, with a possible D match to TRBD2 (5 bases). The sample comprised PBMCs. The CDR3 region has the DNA TGTGCCAGCAGCTTAAGACTAACCGTTGAGGGCAATGAGCAGTTCTTC. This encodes CASSLRLTVEGNEQFF.